Below, 13 T cell receptor beta chains from the same sample are listed, as sequenced in a study of OX40 agonist ivuxolimab in advanced cancers. The protocol was immunoSEQ multiplex PCR, while the TCRdb copy is restricted to in-frame clones and leaves out a portion. Here the sample spans 50,000 to 75,000 clones, around nine tenths being singletons. Source: CD4+ or CD8+ T cells sorted from blood, taken in a trial of the OX40 agonist ivuxolimab. The source of these receptors is an adult with an advanced solid tumor such as melanoma, head and neck, liver or kidney cancer.

The chain recombines TRBV10-3 with TRBJ2-3; 7 bases map to TRBD2. The CDR3 contains 14 residues. The junction had 5 bases not matched to a gene; V was cut back by 7 bases and J by 1 base. Germline V CDR1 and CDR2: ENHRY, SYGVKD. This CDR3 reads CAINSGRGTDTQYF. CDR3 in DNA: TGTGCCATCAATTCAGGGAGGGGCACAGATACGCAGTATTTT.

The chain links TRBV25-1 to TRBJ1-2; 7 bases fit TRBD1. The CDR3 runs 16 residues. The germline gives CDR1 MGHDK, CDR2 SYGVNS. With 1 base clipped from V and 5 bases from J, the junction kept 10 bases outside the gene matches. CDR3 sequence: CASSESGQVNGYGYTF. CDR3 in DNA: TGTGCCAGCAGTGAATCTGGACAGGTTAACGGTTATGGCTACACCTTC.

The J gene is TRBJ2-7, the V gene TRBV25-1; 8 bases map to TRBD1. Germline loops: CDR1 MGHDK, CDR2 SYGVNS. The CDR3 covers 15 residues. V trimming: 6 bases; J trimming: 1 base; junction bases outside the gene matches: 8. The CDR3 loop is CASSLGTGPSYEQYF. CDR3 bases: TGTGCCAGCAGCCTAGGGACAGGTCCTTCCTACGAGCAGTACTTC.

The CDR3 reads CASSLGITGELFF. The CDR3 DNA is TGTGCCAGCAGCCTAGGTATCACCGGGGAGCTGTTTTTT. The gene calls are TRBV6-1 and TRBJ2-2; no clear D. The CDR3 is made up of 13 amino acids. Germline assignment: CDR1 MNHNS and CDR2 SASEGT. V lost 6 bases and J 4 bases, leaving 9 bases between the germline ends.

The chain combines TRBV5-1 with TRBJ2-5; TRBD2 matches 8 bases. CDR1 SGHRS and CDR2 YFSETQ come from the germline V gene. V gave up 0 bases and J gave up 1 base; unmatched junction bases: 2. The CDR3 consists of 15 residues. CDR3 sequence: CASSLAGLGQETQYF. The CDR3 DNA reads as TGCGCCAGCAGCTTGGCGGGACTAGGCCAAGAGACCCAGTACTTC.

The J gene is TRBJ1-4, the V gene TRBV23-1, with 8 positions matching TRBD1. TRBV23-1 is labeled an ORF, and its function is uncertain. The CDR3 loop spans 19 amino acids. V shed 3 bases and J 0 bases; nucleotides not matched to a gene: 12. CDR3 region: CASSQQPGTGHTTNEKLFF. For the CDR3, the DNA is TGCGCCAGCAGTCAGCAACCAGGGACAGGACACACAACTAATGAAAAACTGTTTTTT.

The V gene is TRBV5-1, the J gene TRBJ2-7; TRBD2 aligns across 8 bases. V gave up 7 bases and J gave up 3 bases; unmatched junction bases: 6. Germline CDR1 is SGHRS and CDR2 is YFSETQ. The CDR3 length is 13 residues. This chain's CDR3 is CASREGGGYEQYF. In nucleotides, the CDR3 is TGCGCCAGCCGGGAGGGGGGCGGCTACGAGCAGTACTTC.

The rearrangement joins TRBV11-3 to TRBJ2-5; the D gene is possibly TRBD2 (6 bases). Germline V gene sequence: CDR1 SGHNT, CDR2 YENEEA. The CDR3 sequence is 15 residues long. Trimming took 5 bases from V and 4 from J, leaving 17 bases between them. The CDR3 region is CASSLGAGRTETQYF. The CDR3 coding sequence is TGTGCCAGCAGCCTAGGGGCAGGGAGGACAGAGACCCAGTACTTC.

CDR3 DNA: TGTGCCAGCAGCCGAAGCTCGGGAGCCGGGGGAGAGACCCAGTACTTC. Amino acid sequence: CASSRSSGAGGETQYF. J is TRBJ2-5 and V is TRBV7-9, with D possibly TRBD2 on 6 matching bases. The ends were cut back, 5 bases at V and 4 bases at J, with 20 bases in the middle. CDR3 length: 16 amino acids. In germline, CDR1 is SEHNR, CDR2 FQNEAQ (reference sequence).

The chain is built from TRBV5-5 and TRBJ2-5, with D uncertain. The CDR3 is 14 residues long. CDR1 and CDR2 (germline): SGHKS, YYEKEE (reference sequence). The V and J ends lost 6 bases and 1 base respectively, with 13 bases between them. The CDR3 coding sequence is TGTGCCAGCACCCTCGACACGGTCCAAGAGACCCAGTACTTC. It yields the protein CASTLDTVQETQYF.

This sequence joins TRBV6-6 and TRBJ2-7; D is possibly TRBD1 (6 bases). The CDR3 spans 15 residues. Germline values: CDR1 MNHNY, CDR2 SVGAGI (reference sequence). Trimming shortened V by 0 bases and J by 3 bases, and 12 bases separated the two germline ends. The DNA of the CDR3 is TGTGCCAGCAGTTACTCGGGTACAGGGTTCTACGAGCAGTACTTC. Translation: CASSYSGTGFYEQYF.

This chain joins TRBV2 and TRBJ2-2; D not certain. Trimming took off 7 bases at V and 3 bases at J, with 9 bases between the two ends. CDR3 length equals 13 residues. The V gene's germline CDR1 is SNHLY and CDR2 FYNNEI. The CDR3 region has the DNA TGTGCCAGCACCGAGACTGACACCGGGGAGCTGTTTTTT. Its protein product is CASTETDTGELFF.

This clone has just a few counts. The rearrangement links TRBV6-6 to TRBJ1-6; D perhaps matches TRBD1 (5 bases). This CDR3 is built from 15 residues. Trimming removed 6 bases at V and 8 bases at J, with 17 bases between. Germline V gene sequence: CDR1 MNHNY, CDR2 SVGAGI (reference sequence). The CDR3 DNA reads TGTGCCAGCAGCCGCGTCATACAGGAGGATTCACCCCTCCACTTT. It encodes CASSRVIQEDSPLHF.